The subject of this entry is one T cell receptor beta chain. MiXCR, applied by TCRdb to the 5' RACE reads, yields one record per CDR3 protein. Counted here are hundreds of thousands of distinct CDR3 sequences, roughly 18% occurring once; the ten biggest clones make up about an eighth. Everyone who donated was a healthy Caucasian. V lost 10 bases to trimming and J lost 3 bases, with 15 bases between them. The CDR3 is 13 residues long. The data originate from a study of identical twins. This same sample was also taken into another study, of T cells expressing NK-cell markers.

The rearrangement links TRBV12-3 or TRBV12-4 to TRBJ2-5; tentative D call: TRBD2 (6 bases). The material sequenced was PBMCs. The sequence was obtained from a woman younger than 30 in good health. The CDR3 DNA follows: TGTGCCACCACCCGGTGGGGGGAAGAGACCCAGTACTTC. Amino acids: CATTRWGEETQYF.